Following are 24 T cell receptor beta chains from one sample sequenced in a study of blood T cell repertoires in COVID-19. Using immunoSEQ multiplex PCR, the repertoire was profiled, and TCRdb retains in-frame clones only, with some absent. The sample holds about 160,000 clones, 85% to 95% seen once. Sequencing input: peripheral blood. The receptors stem from a woman aged 45-65 years with acute or convalescent COVID-19.

The rearrangement uses TRBV12-3 or TRBV12-4 and TRBJ1-2; 7 nucleotides agree with TRBD1. V lost 3 bases, J lost 7 bases, and 5 bases stayed unmatched. The CDR3 length is 13 residues. The CDR3 loop reads CASSFQDRLGYTF. The CDR3 region has the DNA TGTGCCAGCAGTTTTCAGGACAGGCTTGGCTACACCTTC.

This chain connects TRBV6-4 to TRBJ1-6, with D possibly matching TRBD1 (5 bases). CDR3 length: 14 residues. The germline CDR1 and CDR2 sequences are MRHNA and SNTAGT. The germline V and J ends were trimmed by 3 bases and 6 bases, with 9 bases remaining between them. The CDR3 sequence: CASSEAGLNSPLHF. Here the CDR3 DNA reads TGTGCCAGCAGTGAAGCAGGGCTTAATTCACCCCTCCACTTT.

J is TRBJ2-2 and V is TRBV7-9; the match to TRBD1 covers 11 bases. The germline V gene has CDR1 SEHNR and CDR2 FQNEAQ (reference sequence). V trimming: 4 bases; J trimming: 5 bases; junction bases outside the gene matches: 9. There are 17 residues in the CDR3. The CDR3 region is CASSSRDGQGATGELFF. Written as DNA, the CDR3 is TGTGCCAGCAGCTCCAGAGACGGACAGGGGGCTACCGGGGAGCTGTTTTTT.

The chain joins TRBV7-8 to TRBJ1-3; TRBD1 matches at 9 bases. Trimming cost V 5 bases and J 0 bases; bases outside gene matches: 5. Per the germline V gene, CDR1 is SGHVS and CDR2 is FQNEAQ. The CDR3 has 16 amino acids. The CDR3 protein is CASSRRGQGSGNTIYF. CDR3 coding DNA: TGTGCCAGCAGCCGCAGGGGACAGGGCTCTGGAAACACCATATATTTT.

This clone came up once. The V gene is TRBV9, the J gene TRBJ2-3; D gene unclear. V dropped 1 base and J dropped 2 bases, with 14 bases sitting between them. Germline V gene data show CDR1 as SGDLS and CDR2 as YYNGEE. The CDR3 contains 16 residues. CDR3 in amino acids: CASSVRDGLSTDTQYF. The CDR3 nucleotides read TGTGCCAGCAGCGTACGCGACGGGTTATCCACAGATACGCAGTATTTT.

The V and J genes are TRBV12-5 and TRBJ2-3; 9 positions match TRBD1. This CDR3 is 17 amino acids long. Trimming removed 1 base from V and 2 bases from J; junction bases left unmatched: 7. CDR1 and CDR2 (germline): LGHNT, FRNRAP. CDR3 sequence: CASGLGERQGVTDTQYF. The CDR3 bases are TGTGCTAGTGGTTTGGGTGAGAGACAGGGGGTCACAGATACGCAGTATTTT.

The V call is TRBV7-9, the J call TRBJ2-1; TRBD2 matches 8 bases. Germline V gives CDR1 SEHNR, CDR2 FQNEAQ (reference sequence). The CDR3 has 16 residues. Trimming at V came to 5 bases and at J to 4 bases, leaving 10 bases not matched to a gene. The CDR3 protein is CASSPIRGLEYNEQFF. The CDR3 bases are TGTGCCAGCAGCCCGATTAGGGGACTAGAGTACAATGAGCAGTTCTTC.

The gene calls are TRBV7-9 and TRBJ2-2; no definite D call. This CDR3 is built from 14 residues. The germline V and J ends were trimmed by 0 bases and 5 bases, with 7 bases remaining between them. From germline, CDR1 is SEHNR and CDR2 FQNEAQ (reference sequence). CDR3 nucleotide sequence: TGTGCCAGCAGCTTAGCTGGTCTAACCGGGGAGCTGTTTTTT. Its protein is CASSLAGLTGELFF.

The table lists this clone with a few counts. The chain uses TRBV2 and TRBJ2-7; 7 nucleotides match TRBD1. This CDR3 has 13 amino acids. V shed 5 bases and J 3 bases; nucleotides not matched to a gene: 4. The germline V gene has CDR1 SNHLY and CDR2 FYNNEI. The CDR3 DNA follows: TGTGCCAGCAGTATGACAGGGATCTACGAGCAGTACTTC. Its translation is CASSMTGIYEQYF.

The genes are TRBV29-1 and TRBJ1-1; weak D call: TRBD1 (6 bases). Trimming removed 3 bases from V and 6 bases from J, with 14 bases in between. CDR3 length: 13 amino acids. Germline-derived CDR1 and CDR2 are SQVTM and ANQGSEA. DNA for the CDR3: TGCAGCGTTGAGACAGGCTTAAGGTCTGAAGCTTTCTTT. Encoded protein: CSVETGLRSEAFF.

The chain combines TRBV11-2 with TRBJ2-2; a possible D gene is TRBD1 (5 bases). V was clipped by 2 bases and J by 3 bases, with 13 bases between them. CDR1 is SGHAT, CDR2 FQNNGV, per germline. This CDR3 has 16 amino acids. This chain's CDR3 is CASSLIAVRDTGELFF. Written as DNA, the CDR3 is TGTGCCAGCAGCTTAATCGCTGTCAGGGACACCGGGGAGCTGTTTTTT.

The rearrangement uses TRBV27 and TRBJ2-2; no reliable D call. The CDR3 extends over 15 amino acids. Per the germline V gene, CDR1 is MNHEY and CDR2 is SMNVEV (reference sequence). Trimming pared 3 bases from V and 6 bases from J, leaving 14 bases between. The DNA of the CDR3 is TGTGCCAGCAGTTTTTCAAGCGAAAACGCCGGGGAGCTGTTTTTT. It translates to CASSFSSENAGELFF.

About this clone: An end of the junction differs from the germline gene, which may be a read error. The rearrangement joins TRBV28 to TRBJ1-1; D call uncertain. Germline V lookup: CDR1 MDHEN, CDR2 SYDVKM. This CDR3 spans 16 amino acids. CDR3 in amino acids: CASSLFWERGNTEAFF. The CDR3, as DNA: TGTGCCAGCAGCTTATTCTGGGAGAGAGGGAACACTGAAGCTTTCTTT.

V usage is TRBV4-1 and J usage is TRBJ1-5; D might be TRBD1 (6 bases). CDR1 and CDR2 from the germline V gene are MGHRA and YSYEKL. CDR3 length: 17 amino acids. The V gene lost 1 base and the J gene lost 0 bases, with 13 bases spanning the gap. CDR3 in DNA: TGCGCCAGCAGCCAAGTTTACAGGGAGTATAGCAATCAGCCCCAGCATTTT. Amino acids: CASSQVYREYSNQPQHF.

The chain uses TRBV27 and TRBJ1-2; D is ambiguous. Germline V gene lookup returns CDR1 MNHEY and CDR2 SMNVEV (reference sequence). The CDR3 spans 14 residues. V lost 3 bases and J lost 8, with 16 bases in between. The CDR3 nucleotides read TGTGCCAGCAGTTTCGGCGGGAGCGTTGGGGGCTACACCTTC. This gives the protein CASSFGGSVGGYTF.

This sequence joins TRBV28 and TRBJ1-1; 8 bases are shared with TRBD1. The germline gives CDR1 MDHEN, CDR2 SYDVKM. Trimming cost V 7 bases and J 9 bases; bases outside gene matches: 7. CDR3 size: 12 residues. DNA of the CDR3: TGTGCCAGCAACAACCAGGGGGCACAAGCTTTCTTT. Translated, it gives CASNNQGAQAFF.

CDR3 protein: CATSDRSDRLNQPQHF. CDR3 coding DNA: TGTGCCACCAGTGATAGGTCGGACAGACTGAATCAGCCCCAGCATTTT. This chain joins TRBV24-1 and TRBJ1-5; D is possibly TRBD1 (6 bases). This CDR3 spans 16 amino acids. CDR1 KGHDR and CDR2 SFDVKD come from the germline V gene. Trimming removed 3 bases at V and 4 bases at J, with 15 bases between.

The chain combines TRBV4-2 with TRBJ2-4, with a weak D call TRBD2 (7 bases). The germline V and J ends were trimmed by 4 bases and 4 bases, with 11 bases remaining between them. The CDR3 has 14 amino acids. Germline V gene lookup returns CDR1 LGHNA and CDR2 YNFKEQ. The DNA for the CDR3 is TGTGCCAGCAGCCTAAGGGGGGGTAAAAACATTCAGTACTTC. The encoded protein is CASSLRGGKNIQYF.

The J gene is TRBJ2-5, the V gene TRBV9; 9 nucleotides agree with TRBD2. With 2 bases clipped from V and 6 bases from J, the junction kept 11 bases outside the gene matches. CDR1 is SGDLS, CDR2 YYNGEE, per germline. The CDR3 consists of 16 residues. The CDR3 loop reads CASSVGIAGVPKTQYF. The DNA for the CDR3 is TGTGCCAGCAGCGTCGGGATAGCGGGAGTCCCCAAGACCCAGTACTTC.

This clone was seen only a few times. This chain joins TRBV6-5 and TRBJ2-5, with 8 bases lining up with TRBD1. Germline loops: CDR1 MNHEY, CDR2 SVGAGI. This CDR3 is 13 amino acids long. Trimming at V came to 5 bases and at J to 5 bases, leaving 4 bases not matched to a gene. For the CDR3, the DNA is TGTGCCAGCAGTCTACAGGGGGGCGAGACCCAGTACTTC. Translating gives CASSLQGGETQYF.

The genes are TRBV2 and TRBJ2-7, with D perhaps TRBD2 (5 bases). Trimming pared 6 bases from V and 2 bases from J, leaving 17 bases between. This CDR3 has 15 amino acids. Per the germline V gene, CDR1 is SNHLY and CDR2 is FYNNEI. The CDR3 reads CASSERRASTYEQYF. CDR3 nucleotide sequence: TGTGCCAGCAGCGAGAGGCGGGCGTCTACCTACGAGCAGTACTTC.

J is TRBJ2-7 and V is TRBV25-1; D possibly corresponds to TRBD1 (6 bases). Trimming took off 6 bases at V and 4 bases at J, with 19 bases between the two ends. This CDR3 comprises 15 residues. Per germline, CDR1 MGHDK and CDR2 SYGVNS. CDR3 bases: TGTGCCAGCAGCCCTAACAGGGTTCGCGCGTACGAGCAGTACTTC. It translates to CASSPNRVRAYEQYF.

This clone was recorded only once. The V and J genes are TRBV11-2 and TRBJ2-1; 10 bases agree with TRBD1. CDR1 and CDR2 (germline): SGHAT, FQNNGV. Trimming took 5 bases from V and 8 from J; bases not matched to a gene: 9. The CDR3 contains 15 residues. CDR3 nucleotide sequence: TGTGCCAGCAGCGCTCGGACAGGGGGGAGGCATGAGCAGTTCTTC. Protein product: CASSARTGGRHEQFF.

CDR3 loop: CASRTPGQIYEQYF. The CDR3 coding sequence is TGTGCCAGCCGTACCCCGGGACAGATATACGAGCAGTACTTC. The chain couples TRBV6-6 to TRBJ2-7, with 7 bases that match TRBD1. The CDR3 has 14 amino acids. J lost 4 bases, V lost 8 bases, and 11 bases had no gene match. Germline CDR1 is MNHNY and CDR2 is SVGAGI (reference sequence).